This T cell receptor (beta chain) was retrieved from a study of T cells in Graves' hyperthyroidism and ophthalmopathy. Germline CDR1 is SGHVS and CDR2 is FQNEAQ. This CDR3 has 17 amino acids. V lost 5 bases and J 1 base, leaving 20 bases between the germline ends. The investigators amplified TCR beta CDR3 regions from RNA transcripts. First-round RT-PCR with HTBI primers amplified the TCR CDR3 region. Each CDR3 protein gets one entry after TCRdb re-called the multiplex PCR reads with MiXCR. The top ten hold approximately 30% of the sample, which has about 270,000 distinct CDR3 sequences, around 25% seen once. Many counts were recorded for this clonotype.

The source is a man aged 35 to 55 with Graves' hyperthyroidism that later progressed to Graves' ophthalmopathy. The chain recombines TRBV7-8 with TRBJ1-1, with D unclear. The sample consisted of blood. The CDR3 nucleotides read TGTGCCAGCAGCGGCCAAGCGGGAACTCGGCAGAACACTGAAGCTTTCTTT. Its translation: CASSGQAGTRQNTEAFF.